Listed below are T cell receptor beta chains from one sample, sequenced in a study of radiation and T cells in renal cell carcinoma. Here immunoSEQ multiplex PCR was the method, and the copy in TCRdb shows in-frame clones only, minus some. There are about 130,000 clones in the sample; 70% to 90% occur only once, and 12% lies in the top ten. The source was blood, collected from a patient whose treatment included radiotherapy and nephrectomy. All receptors come from a woman between 45 and 65 years old with renal cell carcinoma. Each CDR3 is given with its conserved first and last residue. A D gene is named only where the DNA matches it firmly. Clone size is not always given. Where it is, it says once, few, many or a class for expanded clones.

DNA | CDR3 | size | J | D | V
TGTGCCAGCAGCCGGGACAGCGCCGCTGAAGCTTTCTTT | CASSRDSAAEAFF | NA | TRBJ1-1 | TRBD1 | TRBV13
TGTGCCAGTAGTAGGACAGCTGTGAACACTGAAGCTTTCTTT | CASSRTAVNTEAFF | NA | TRBJ1-1 | NA | TRBV19
TGTGCCAGCAGCCCCGGGACAGGGGGTACCTACGAGCAGTACTTC | CASSPGTGGTYEQYF | NA | TRBJ2-7 | TRBD1 | TRBV7-2
TGTGCCAGCAGCTTAGGACAGCCCCCCTATGGCTACACCTTC | CASSLGQPPYGYTF | once | TRBJ1-2 | NA | TRBV11-2
TGTGCCAGCAGCTTAGCCGTGACACCGACACGGGACACTGAAGCTTTCTTT | CASSLAVTPTRDTEAFF | once | TRBJ1-1 | NA | TRBV7-9
TGTGCCAGCAGCCACGGGGGACAGGGGCTGCATGAGCAGTTCTTC | CASSHGGQGLHEQFF | NA | TRBJ2-1 | TRBD1 | TRBV9
TGTGCCAGCTCGGAACGGGGCCCAGATACGCAGTATTTT | CASSERGPDTQYF | NA | TRBJ2-3 | NA | TRBV18
TGCGCCAGCAGCCCCGACAGGAGCGCGGCCTGGGAGACCCAGTACTTC | CASSPDRSAAWETQYF | once | TRBJ2-5 | NA | TRBV5-1
TGCGCCAGCAGTGAGTCGGGCATTGGCAATGAGCAGTTCTTC | CASSESGIGNEQFF | NA | TRBJ2-1 | NA | TRBV10-2
TGTGCCAGCAGCTTAAGACAGGGTACCTATGGCTACACCTTC | CASSLRQGTYGYTF | NA | TRBJ1-2 | TRBD1 | TRBV5-6
TGTGCCTGGAGTGCCGGGCCGGGGGCAGAGCAGTACTTC | CAWSAGPGAEQYF | NA | TRBJ2-7 | NA | TRBV30
TGTGCCAGTAGTCCCCAAGGCAGGGACTATGGCTACACCTTC | CASSPQGRDYGYTF | once | TRBJ1-2 | NA | TRBV19
TGTGCCAGCAGCCTAGGACGCCGGGTTGGGTACACTGAAGCTTTCTTT | CASSLGRRVGYTEAFF | NA | TRBJ1-1 | NA | TRBV11-1
TGTGCCAGTAGTATCCCTGCTTCTGGGGCCAACGTCCTGACTTTC | CASSIPASGANVLTF | NA | TRBJ2-6 | NA | TRBV19